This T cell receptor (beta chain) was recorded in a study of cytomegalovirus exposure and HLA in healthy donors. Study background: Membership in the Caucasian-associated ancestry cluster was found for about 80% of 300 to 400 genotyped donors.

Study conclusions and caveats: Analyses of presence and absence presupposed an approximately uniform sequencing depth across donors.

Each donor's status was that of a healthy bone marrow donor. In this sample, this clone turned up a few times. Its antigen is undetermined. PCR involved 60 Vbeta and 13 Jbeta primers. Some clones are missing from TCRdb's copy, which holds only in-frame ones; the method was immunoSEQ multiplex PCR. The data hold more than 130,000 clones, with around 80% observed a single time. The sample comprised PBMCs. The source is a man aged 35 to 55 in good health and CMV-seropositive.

The CDR3 bases are TGTGCTACCTCCAAGGGGGCTAATGAAAAACTGTTTTTT. Translation: CATSKGANEKLFF. The chain links TRBV12-5 to TRBJ1-4, with a weak D call TRBD1 (6 bases). Germline loops: CDR1 LGHNT, CDR2 FRNRAP. V was pared by 10 bases and J by 3 bases, with 12 bases between. The CDR3 has 13 residues.